This T cell receptor beta chain was sequenced in a study of blood T cells in healthy people across ages. The donors, all healthy, were Caucasians living in Russia, aged about 6 to 95. Primed by a sample-barcoded 5' primer and a J-beta primer mix, a second PCR proceeded for 7 to 11 cycles. Each CDR3 protein gets one entry after TCRdb re-called the 5' RACE reads with MiXCR. The sample carries roughly 1,500,000 distinct CDR3 sequences, 35% to 45% recorded once. The CDR3 contains 12 residues. Germline lookup yields CDR1 SGHRS and CDR2 YFSETQ. Trimming cost V 6 bases and J 7 bases, with 12 bases left between them. A word on this clonotype: Its target is unknown.

General study findings and limits: Compared with aged donors, long-lived donors showed fewer expanded clones, suggesting selection.

The V gene is TRBV5-1, the J gene TRBJ2-3, with D uncertain. The sequencing sample was made of blood. The TCR was taken from a woman aged 18-29 years in good health. DNA for the CDR3: TGCGCCAGCAAGGGTGGGTCATATACGCAGTATTTT. As protein: CASKGGSYTQYF.